One and the same sample provided the 30 T cell receptor beta chains below, sequenced in a study of cytomegalovirus exposure and HLA in healthy donors. The PCR contained 60 Vbeta and 13 Jbeta primers. Profiling relied on immunoSEQ multiplex PCR, and the TCRdb table lists in-frame clones only, not all of them. Among around 140,000 clones listed, approximately 8.9% were seen once. The sequenced sample consisted of PBMCs. All receptors derive from a woman between 35 and 50 years old in good health and CMV-seropositive.

The chain couples TRBV5-4 to TRBJ2-2, with 12 bases lining up with TRBD1. This CDR3 has 14 residues. J gave up 7 bases and V 4 bases, and 2 bases lay outside the gene matches. Germline V lookup: CDR1 SGHNT, CDR2 YYREEE (reference sequence). The CDR3 here is CASSRDRGLGELFF. CDR3 sequence (DNA): TGTGCCAGCAGCCGGGACAGGGGGCTCGGGGAGCTGTTTTTT.

This clone was detected a few times. The CDR3: CASSQDLRTEYTEAFF. CDR3 DNA sequence: TGCGCCAGCAGCCAAGATCTCCGGACAGAATACACTGAAGCTTTCTTT. The chain carries TRBV4-3 and TRBJ1-1; D may be TRBD1 (6 bases). V lost 0 bases and J 3 bases, leaving 14 bases between the germline ends. Germline values: CDR1 LGHNA, CDR2 YSLEER. The CDR3 runs to 16 residues.

The chain is built from TRBV5-8 and TRBJ1-1; the D is unclear. V lost 0 bases and J lost 0, with 9 bases in between. The CDR3 has 15 amino acids. The germline V gene has CDR1 SGHTS and CDR2 YDEGEE. The CDR3 region has the DNA TGTGCCAGCAGCTTGGCCACCGGGATGAACACTGAAGCTTTCTTT. Its translation is CASSLATGMNTEAFF.

This clone turned up a few times. Given a much more abundant clone one base away, this may be a read error. The same CDR3 can be traced to other DNA sequences in this sample. The chain employs TRBV5-5 and TRBJ2-7; TRBD1 matches 7 bases. Germline-derived CDR1 and CDR2 are SGHKS and YYEKEE (reference sequence). The CDR3 runs to 15 residues. Trimming at V came to 5 bases and at J to 7 bases, leaving 15 bases not matched to a gene. The CDR3 DNA reads TGTGCCAGCAGTAGGACAGGAATCCCCCCACAGGAGCAGTACTTC. This encodes CASSRTGIPPQEQYF.

Concerning this clone itself: This same CDR3 is encoded by further DNA sequences in the sample. The chain uses TRBV5-1 and TRBJ1-1, with D possibly TRBD1 on 6 matching bases. Trimming left V 5 bases short and J 1 base short, with 9 bases between. This CDR3 has 13 residues. CDR1 and CDR2 (germline): SGHRS, YFSETQ. CDR3 DNA: TGCGCCAGCAGTTCACAGGGGAACACTGAAGCTTTCTTT. It codes for CASSSQGNTEAFF.

The CDR3 DNA follows: TGTGCCAGCAGCAAAAGGGGGACAGGGAAGTACAATGAGCAGTTCTTC. Protein sequence: CASSKRGTGKYNEQFF. The rearrangement joins TRBV21-1 to TRBJ2-1; no check of the table's D call, TRBD1, against the DNA was made. TRBV21-1 is reported as a pseudogene. The CDR3 sequence is 16 residues long.

This rearrangement joins TRBV7-9 to TRBJ2-5, with D uncertain. The end of the DNA aligns better with TRBJ2-7, so the J call may be wrong. CDR3 size: 16 residues. From germline, CDR1 is SEHNR and CDR2 FQNEAQ (reference sequence). In nucleotides, the CDR3 is TGTGCCAGCAGCTTAGGCTCTGGAGTCCCCTCCTACGAGCAGTACTTC. Translation gives CASSLGSGVPSYEQYF.

The V call is TRBV6-6, the J call TRBJ1-3; 9 bases fit TRBD1. Germline V gene sequence: CDR1 MNHNY, CDR2 SVGAGI (reference sequence). This CDR3 contains 15 residues. The trim removed 6 bases at V and 4 bases at J, leaving 7 bases unmatched. CDR3 amino acids: CASRPDRGIGNTIYF. DNA for the CDR3: TGTGCCAGCAGACCTGACAGGGGGATAGGAAACACCATATATTTT.

This clone showed up just a few times. This sequence joins TRBV6-1 and TRBJ2-5; the D gene is possibly TRBD2 (5 bases). In germline, CDR1 is MNHNS, CDR2 SASEGT. This CDR3 spans 14 amino acids. Trimming cost V 5 bases and J 4 bases, with 14 bases left between them. The CDR3 spells CASSPLRAVETQYF. The CDR3, as DNA: TGTGCCAGCAGTCCCCTGCGGGCAGTAGAGACCCAGTACTTC.

This clone was counted only a few times. The V call is TRBV5-4, the J call TRBJ1-2; 9 bases line up with TRBD1. V dropped 1 base and J dropped 2; count of bases not matched to a gene: 3. Germline CDR1 SGHNT, CDR2 YYREEE (reference sequence). There are 15 residues in the CDR3. In DNA, the CDR3 is TGTGCCAGCAGCTTGTTAGGACAGGGGAACTATGGCTACACCTTC. This codes for CASSLLGQGNYGYTF.

This clone was seen only a few times. The chain joins TRBV6-5 to TRBJ1-2; 7 bases map to TRBD1. Germline CDR1 is MNHEY and CDR2 is SVGAGI. The CDR3 totals 15 residues. Trimming at V came to 4 bases and at J to 2 bases, leaving 7 bases not matched to a gene. The CDR3 region is CASSSTGVLNYGYTF. CDR3 nucleotides: TGTGCCAGCAGTTCCACAGGGGTATTGAACTATGGCTACACCTTC.

The chain employs TRBV7-2 and TRBJ2-7, with TRBD2 matching 10 bases. In germline, CDR1 is SGHTA, CDR2 FQGNSA. With V trimmed by 0 bases and J by 2 bases, 4 bases remained unmatched. There are 16 residues in the CDR3. This chain's CDR3 is CASSLATTSGAYEQYF. The DNA for the CDR3 is TGTGCCAGCAGCTTAGCTACTACTAGCGGGGCCTACGAGCAGTACTTC.

This clone was counted only a few times. CDR3 nucleotides: TGTGCCAGCAGTGCCGGACAGGGGAGCACTGGCTACACCTTC. Protein: CASSAGQGSTGYTF. V is TRBV6-1 and J is TRBJ1-2, with TRBD1 identical over 9 bases. The V gene end was trimmed by 4 bases and the J gene end by 7 bases; junction bases not matched to a gene: 7. The CDR3 extends over 14 amino acids. Germline CDR1 reads MNHNS; CDR2 reads SASEGT.

In the case of this clone: One end of the junction varies from germline; a read error may be responsible. V is TRBV5-6 and J is TRBJ1-3, with 7 bases fitting TRBD1. CDR1 is SGHDT and CDR2 is YYEEEE in the germline V gene. The CDR3 runs to 16 residues. The CDR3 loop is CTSSLVTGTAGNTIYF. The CDR3 nucleotides are TGTACCAGCAGCTTGGTGACTGGGACAGCAGGAAACACCATATATTTT.

The V call is TRBV19, the J call TRBJ1-4; D unclear. Germline V gene data show CDR1 as LNHDA and CDR2 as SQIVND (reference sequence). This CDR3 is built from 15 residues. Trimming removed 6 bases from V and 7 bases from J, with 18 bases in between. CDR3 DNA: TGTGCCAGTAGACTCAACCGGTCTCGGGGTGAAAAACTGTTTTTT. Its translation: CASRLNRSRGEKLFF.

This clone was seen more than once but under ten times. The chain uses TRBV18 and TRBJ1-1; TRBD1 matches 8 bases. The CDR3 has 15 amino acids. V was clipped by 2 bases and J by 1 base; unmatched bases: 3. Germline assignment: CDR1 KGHSH and CDR2 LQKENI. The CDR3 DNA follows: TGTGCCAGCTCACCAGGACAGGGCGGGAACACTGAAGCTTTCTTT. This encodes CASSPGQGGNTEAFF. Full variable domain (missing parts from reference TRBV18 and TRBJ1-1): NAGVMQNPRHLVRRRGQEARLRCSPMKGHSHVYWYRQLPEEGLKFMVYLQKENIIDESGMPKERFSAEFPKEGPSILRIQQVVRGDSAAYFCASSPGQGGNTEAFFGQGTRLTVV.

CDR3 bases: TGCAGCGTTGTTTTGAGGGGGCTGGGTGGCTACACCTTC. This translates into CSVVLRGLGGYTF. This chain links TRBV29-1 with TRBJ1-2; TRBD1 matches 7 bases. The CDR3 runs 13 residues. V trimming: 4 bases; J trimming: 7 bases; junction bases outside the gene matches: 9. In germline, CDR1 is SQVTM, CDR2 ANQGSEA.

This clone appeared a few times. The sample has other DNA sequences that encode this CDR3 too. The chain employs TRBV6-1 and TRBJ2-6; 7 nucleotides agree with TRBD1. The CDR3 has 16 residues. The germline V gene encodes CDR1 MNHNS and CDR2 SASEGT. V lost 2 bases to trimming and J lost 6 bases; unmatched junction nucleotides: 7. This CDR3 is CASSEFPGTEANVLTF. The CDR3 nucleotides are TGTGCCAGCAGTGAATTCCCCGGGACAGAGGCCAACGTCCTGACTTTC.

V gene TRBV4-2 combines with J gene TRBJ1-1, with 9 bases aligning to TRBD1. CDR3 length equals 17 residues. Per germline, CDR1 LGHNA and CDR2 YNFKEQ. V shed 1 base and J 4 bases; nucleotides not matched to a gene: 10. The CDR3 spells CASSQGDTGGAGTEAFF. Here the CDR3 DNA reads TGTGCCAGCAGCCAAGGGGATACAGGGGGCGCAGGCACTGAAGCTTTCTTT.

The CDR3 loop is CATSREVDYEQYF. CDR3 bases: TGTGCCACCAGCAGAGAGGTAGACTACGAGCAGTACTTC. The V and J genes are TRBV15 and TRBJ2-7; D ambiguous. This CDR3 region has 13 residues. Germline assignment: CDR1 LNHNV and CDR2 YYDKDF (reference sequence). Deletions cut 0 bases from V and 3 bases from J, with 6 bases between.

The rearrangement uses TRBV5-6 and TRBJ1-1; D may be TRBD1 (6 bases). In germline, CDR1 is SGHDT, CDR2 YYEEEE. V was cut by 4 bases and J by 6 bases, with 19 bases left in between. CDR3 size: 15 residues. The CDR3 nucleotides read TGTGCCAGCAGCGGCGACAGGCTCCCAGGGGCTGAAGCTTTCTTT. Translation: CASSGDRLPGAEAFF.

The chain has TRBV5-1 and TRBJ2-7; 11 bases are a match to TRBD1. This CDR3 contains 16 residues. Trimming at V came to 0 bases and at J to 5 bases, leaving 7 bases not matched to a gene. Germline assignment: CDR1 SGHRS and CDR2 YFSETQ. CDR3 sequence: CASSLAGTGGLNEQYF. CDR3 nucleotide sequence: TGCGCCAGCAGCTTGGCAGGGACAGGGGGTCTGAACGAGCAGTACTTC.

J is TRBJ2-1 and V is TRBV10-3; 8 nucleotides agree with TRBD1. Germline CDR1 and CDR2: ENHRY and SYGVKD. J was trimmed by 5 bases and V by 0 bases; bases with no gene match: 0. There are 14 residues in the CDR3. The CDR3 loop reads CAISESTGDNEQFF. Written as DNA, the CDR3 is TGTGCCATCAGTGAGTCGACAGGGGACAATGAGCAGTTCTTC.

The genes are TRBV18 and TRBJ2-1; 7 nucleotides align to TRBD1. After removal of 3 bases from V and 5 bases from J, the junction contained 7 bases not matched to a gene. Per the germline V gene, CDR1 is KGHSH and CDR2 is LQKENI. CDR3 length equals 15 residues. DNA for the CDR3: TGTGCCAGCTCACCGTCCAGGACAGGCAACAATGAGCAGTTCTTC. Its translation: CASSPSRTGNNEQFF.

This chain connects TRBV2 to TRBJ2-2; no reliable D call. The V end was cut by 4 bases, the J end by 7 bases, with 10 bases between. The germline V gene encodes CDR1 SNHLY and CDR2 FYNNEI. There are 13 residues in the CDR3. The CDR3: CASSVWLDGELFF. The CDR3 nucleotides are TGTGCCAGCAGTGTCTGGCTCGACGGGGAGCTGTTTTTT.

This chain uses TRBV11-2 with TRBJ2-2; the D is unclear. Trimming cost V 0 bases and J 4 bases, with 6 bases left between them. Looked up from germline, CDR1 is SGHAT and CDR2 is FQNNGV. The CDR3 totals 14 residues. The CDR3 bases are TGTGCCAGCAGCTTAGAGACTTTCACCGGGGAGCTGTTTTTT. Protein sequence: CASSLETFTGELFF.

This clone was recorded a few times. The rearrangement links TRBV2 to TRBJ2-2; a weak D match, TRBD1 (6 bases). Trimming shortened V by 3 bases and J by 3 bases, and 8 bases separated the two germline ends. The germline CDR1 and CDR2 sequences are SNHLY and FYNNEI. There are 14 residues in the CDR3. The CDR3 reads CASSEGAYTGELFF. In DNA, the CDR3 is TGTGCCAGCAGTGAGGGGGCGTACACCGGGGAGCTGTTTTTT.

This chain connects TRBV7-2 to TRBJ2-5; 8 nucleotides agree with TRBD2. Germline CDR1 and CDR2: SGHTA and FQGNSA. CDR3 length: 14 amino acids. V lost 5 bases, J lost 2 bases, and 4 bases stayed unmatched. In nucleotides, the CDR3 is TGTGCCAGCAGCCCGGGGGGGTGGCAAGAGACCCAGTACTTC. Its translation is CASSPGGWQETQYF.

This clone appeared a few times. V and J are TRBV6-5 and TRBJ2-7; 7 bases agree with TRBD1. The V gene end was trimmed by 5 bases and the J gene end by 5 bases; junction bases not matched to a gene: 9. From germline, CDR1 is MNHEY and CDR2 SVGAGI. CDR3 length: 14 residues. Here the CDR3 reads CASSLDRVRHEQYF. The CDR3 coding sequence is TGTGCCAGCAGTCTCGACAGGGTGCGCCACGAGCAGTACTTC.

This clone was counted only a few times. The gene calls are TRBV27 and TRBJ1-5; TRBD1 is a possible D gene (6 bases). Germline V CDR1 and CDR2: MNHEY, SMNVEV (reference sequence). The germline V and J ends were trimmed by 3 bases and 5 bases, with 17 bases remaining between them. CDR3 length: 16 residues. The CDR3 nucleotides read TGTGCCAGCAGTTTGACAGGACTCAACCGTTATCAGCCCCAGCATTTT. It is translated as CASSLTGLNRYQPQHF.